This T cell receptor beta chain stems from a study of T-cell reconstitution after alpha-beta-depleted transplantation in children. A library of TCRbeta sequences, prepared with unique molecular identifiers, was generated. One entry per CDR3 protein results from TCRdb running MiXCR on the PCR reads. The sample lists 440,000 or so distinct CDR3 sequences, 43% occurring once. This clonotype was detected a few times. Germline values: CDR1 ENHRY, CDR2 SYGVKD. V was cut by 2 bases and J by 0 bases, with 6 bases left in between. CDR3 length: 14 residues. This clonotype originated in a girl aged 2-9 years with aplastic anemia, due to receive a stem cell transplant. The input for sequencing was PBMCs, taken before TCRalphabeta/CD19-depleted stem cell transplant. The chain has TRBV10-3 and TRBJ2-3, with D unclear. The CDR3 is CAISEAPSTDTQYF. CDR3 sequence (DNA): TGTGCCATCAGTGAGGCCCCTAGCACAGATACGCAGTATTTT.